This TCR beta chain is from a study of T cell repertoires in cytomegalovirus infection. Study background: Matching HLA type and CMV infection were both indicated by public TCR beta signatures.

Findings and limits, study-wide: The cumulative frequency of public TCR beta families identified carriers of CMV plus the relevant HLA. In two of eight donors, the top clonotype was HLA-C-restricted CMV-specific.

This CDR3 is built from 11 residues. CDR1 and CDR2 from the germline V gene are SGHTA and FQGNSA. V lost 8 bases and J 2 bases, leaving 5 bases between the germline ends. At least ten counts were recorded for this clonotype. Its antigen is unknown. TCRdb re-analysed the reads in MiXCR, keeping a single row per CDR3 protein. Of approximately 97,000 distinct CDR3 sequences listed, more than 15% were seen once; the top ten hold approximately 8%. This TCR was recovered from a human donor in good health (CMV status not recorded). Some clones in this sample may be carry-over from other donors' samples. The sample was PBMCs. The rearrangement uses TRBV7-2 and TRBJ2-3, with unresolved D. Here the CDR3 reads CASRLTDTQYF. The CDR3 DNA reads as TGTGCCAGCCGCCTCACAGATACGCAGTATTTT.